One T cell receptor (beta chain) is described in this entry. This entry belongs to a study of blood T cell repertoires in COVID-19. The CDR3 covers 14 residues. Per the germline V gene, CDR1 is SNHLY and CDR2 is FYNNEI. The germline V and J ends were trimmed by 8 bases and 10 bases, with 18 bases remaining between them. Participants came from around 25 US areas, aged about 18 to 90 years. Cohort 3 recovered donors had two negative PCRs, clearance, or symptom resolution. Some clones are missing from TCRdb's copy, which holds only in-frame ones; the method was immunoSEQ multiplex PCR. This table holds under 300,000 clones, about 90% found once.

This TCR was sampled from a woman aged 18-30 years who had recovered from COVID-19. V is TRBV2 and J is TRBJ1-6; D remains ambiguous. Input material: PBMCs or T cells enriched from blood (not recorded which). This CDR3 reads CASEGSGSKSPLHF. The CDR3 region has the DNA TGTGCCAGCGAGGGATCGGGGTCAAAATCACCCCTCCACTTT.